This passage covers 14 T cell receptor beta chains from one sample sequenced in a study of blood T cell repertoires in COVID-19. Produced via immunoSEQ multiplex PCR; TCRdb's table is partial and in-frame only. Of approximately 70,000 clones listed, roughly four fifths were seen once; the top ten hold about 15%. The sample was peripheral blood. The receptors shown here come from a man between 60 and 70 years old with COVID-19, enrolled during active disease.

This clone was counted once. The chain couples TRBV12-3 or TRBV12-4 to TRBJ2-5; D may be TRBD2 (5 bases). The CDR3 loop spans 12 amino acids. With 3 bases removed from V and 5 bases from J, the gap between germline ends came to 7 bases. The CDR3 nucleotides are TGTGCCAGCAGTTTGGAGGTGGAGACCCAGTACTTC. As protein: CASSLEVETQYF.

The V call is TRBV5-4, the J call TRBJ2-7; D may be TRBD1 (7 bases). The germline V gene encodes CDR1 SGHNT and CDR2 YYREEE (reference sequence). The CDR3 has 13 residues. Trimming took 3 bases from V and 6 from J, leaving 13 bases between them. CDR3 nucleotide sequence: TGTGCCAGCAGCTCCAGACAGGGAGGCGAGCAGTACTTC. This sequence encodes CASSSRQGGEQYF.

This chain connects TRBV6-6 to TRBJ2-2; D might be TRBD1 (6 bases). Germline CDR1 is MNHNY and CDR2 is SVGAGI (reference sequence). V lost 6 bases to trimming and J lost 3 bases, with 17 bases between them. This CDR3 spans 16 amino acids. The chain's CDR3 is CASRPTGRGDTGELFF. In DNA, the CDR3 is TGTGCCAGCAGACCCACAGGGCGAGGGGACACCGGGGAGCTGTTTTTT.

The CDR3 is CASSSTSSYNEQFF. CDR3 DNA: TGTGCCAGCTCATCGACTAGCTCCTACAATGAGCAGTTCTTC. The chain employs TRBV18 and TRBJ2-1; D is possibly TRBD2 (6 bases). Trimming removed 5 bases from V and 0 bases from J, with 8 bases in between. The CDR3 totals 14 residues. CDR1 KGHSH and CDR2 LQKENI come from the germline V gene.

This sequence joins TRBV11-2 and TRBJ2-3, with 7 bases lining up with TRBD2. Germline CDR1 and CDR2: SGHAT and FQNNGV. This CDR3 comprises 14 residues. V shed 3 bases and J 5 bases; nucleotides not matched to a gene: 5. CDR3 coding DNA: TGTGCCAGCAGCTTCAATCTAGCGGTAGATACGCAGTATTTT. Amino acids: CASSFNLAVDTQYF. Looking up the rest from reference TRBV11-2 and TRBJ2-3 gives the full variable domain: EAGVAQSPRYKIIEKRQSVAFWCNPISGHATLYWYQQILGQGPKLLIQFQNNGVVDDSQLPKDRFSAERLKGVDSTLKIQPAKLEDSAVYLCASSFNLAVDTQYFGPGTRLTVL.

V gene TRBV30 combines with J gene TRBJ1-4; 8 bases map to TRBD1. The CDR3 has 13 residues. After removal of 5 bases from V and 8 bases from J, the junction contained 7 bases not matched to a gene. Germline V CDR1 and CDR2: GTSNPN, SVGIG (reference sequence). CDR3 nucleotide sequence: TGTGCCTGGGAGGACAGGGTAGGAGAAAAACTGTTTTTT. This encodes CAWEDRVGEKLFF.

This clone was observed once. The CDR3 DNA reads as TGTGCCAGTAGAGTATTGAGCTACAATCAGCCCCAGCATTTT. It encodes CASRVLSYNQPQHF. The rearrangement links TRBV19 to TRBJ1-5; D is undetermined. V was pared by 6 bases and J by 3 bases, with 12 bases between. This CDR3 spans 14 amino acids. Looked up from germline, CDR1 is LNHDA and CDR2 is SQIVND (reference sequence).

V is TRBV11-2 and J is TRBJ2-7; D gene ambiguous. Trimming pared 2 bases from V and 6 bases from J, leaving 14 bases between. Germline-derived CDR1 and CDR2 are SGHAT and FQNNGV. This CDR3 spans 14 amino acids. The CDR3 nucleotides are TGTGCCAGCAGCTTACTGGCTAGAACCACCGAGCAGTACTTC. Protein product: CASSLLARTTEQYF.

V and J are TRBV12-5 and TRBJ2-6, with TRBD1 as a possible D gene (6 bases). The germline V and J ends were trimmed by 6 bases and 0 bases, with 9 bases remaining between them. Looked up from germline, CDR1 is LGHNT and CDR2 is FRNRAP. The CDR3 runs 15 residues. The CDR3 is CASGPDSSGANVLTF. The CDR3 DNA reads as TGTGCTAGTGGCCCGGACAGCTCTGGGGCCAACGTCCTGACTTTC.

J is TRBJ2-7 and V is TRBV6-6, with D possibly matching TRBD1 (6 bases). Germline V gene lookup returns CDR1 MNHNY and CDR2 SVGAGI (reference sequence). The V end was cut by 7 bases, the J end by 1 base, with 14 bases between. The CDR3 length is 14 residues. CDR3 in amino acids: CASNTRQESYEQYF. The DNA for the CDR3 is TGTGCCAGCAACACGAGACAGGAGTCCTACGAGCAGTACTTC.

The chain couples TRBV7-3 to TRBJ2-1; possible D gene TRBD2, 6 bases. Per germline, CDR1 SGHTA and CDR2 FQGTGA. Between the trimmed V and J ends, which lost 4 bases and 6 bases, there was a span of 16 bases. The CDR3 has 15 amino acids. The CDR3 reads CASSSAGQAGNEQFF. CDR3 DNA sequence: TGTGCCAGCAGCTCGGCGGGGCAGGCTGGCAATGAGCAGTTCTTC.

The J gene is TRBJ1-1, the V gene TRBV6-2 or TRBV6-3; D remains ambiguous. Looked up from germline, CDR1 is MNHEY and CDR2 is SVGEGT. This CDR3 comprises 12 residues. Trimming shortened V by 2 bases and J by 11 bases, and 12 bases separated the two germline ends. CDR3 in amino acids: CASSYSREWAFF. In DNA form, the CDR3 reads TGTGCCAGCAGTTACAGTCGGGAATGGGCTTTCTTT.

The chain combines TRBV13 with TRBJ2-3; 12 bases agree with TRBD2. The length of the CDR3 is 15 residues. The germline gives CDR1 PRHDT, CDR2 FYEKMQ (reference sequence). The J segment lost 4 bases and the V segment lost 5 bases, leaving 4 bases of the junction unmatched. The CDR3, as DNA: TGTGCCAGCAGCCCACTAGCGGGGGGCCCAGATACGCAGTATTTT. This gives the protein CASSPLAGGPDTQYF. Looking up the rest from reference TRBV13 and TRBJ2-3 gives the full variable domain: AAGVIQSPRHLIKEKRETATLKCYPIPRHDTVYWYQQGPGQDPQFLISFYEKMQSDKGSIPDRFSAQQFSDYHSELNMSSLELGDSALYFCASSPLAGGPDTQYFGPGTRLTVL.

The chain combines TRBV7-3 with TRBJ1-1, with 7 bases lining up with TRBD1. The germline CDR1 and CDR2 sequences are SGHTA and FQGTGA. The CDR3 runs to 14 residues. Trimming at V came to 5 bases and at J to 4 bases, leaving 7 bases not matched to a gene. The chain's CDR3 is CASSLRGQGTEAFF. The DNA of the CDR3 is TGTGCCAGCAGCCTTAGGGGGCAGGGCACTGAAGCTTTCTTT.